Listed below are T cell receptor beta chains from one sample, sequenced in a study of regulatory T cells in long-lasting Graves disease. From the multiplex PCR reads, TCRdb called clonotypes with MiXCR, one entry per CDR3 protein. Among about 470,000 distinct CDR3 sequences, roughly 17% were seen once, and the ten largest hold 9% to 15%. A further study also used this sample, focusing on T cells in Graves' hyperthyroidism and ophthalmopathy.

The input for sequencing was peripheral blood mononuclear cells (PBMCs), taken at new diagnosis, from a patient treated with antithyroid drugs. These receptors originate from a man aged 40-49 years with Graves disease. Each CDR3 is given with its conserved first and last residue. D genes are given only for firm matches. Not all rows give a size; the values are once, few, many and, for expanded clones, a class.

D: TRBD1; J: TRBJ1-5; size: .; V: TRBV12-3/TRBV12-4; DNA: TGTGCCAGCGGTCAGGGGGGAGCGAGCAATCAGCCCCAGCATTTT; CDR3: CASGQGGASNQPQHF
D: TRBD1; J: TRBJ2-2; size: .; V: TRBV29-1; DNA: TGCAGCGTAAACGACAGGGGCAGGACCGGGGAGCTGTTTTTT; CDR3: CSVNDRGRTGELFF
D: .; J: TRBJ2-3; size: many; V: TRBV28; DNA: TGTGCCAGCAGTTTATTGAGGCGCACAGATACGCAGTATTTT; CDR3: CASSLLRRTDTQYF
D: TRBD2; J: TRBJ2-3; size: many; V: TRBV3-1; DNA: TGTGCCAGCAGCGCACTAGCGAGCACAGATACGCAGTATTTT; CDR3: CASSALASTDTQYF
D: .; J: TRBJ1-1; size: many; V: TRBV29-1; DNA: TGCAGCGTTGTGAAGGCGGCTAACACTGAAGCTTTCTTT; CDR3: CSVVKAANTEAFF
D: TRBD1; J: TRBJ1-2; size: many; V: TRBV30; DNA: TGTGCCTGGACCATCGCAGGGGGTTCGGGCTACACCTTC; CDR3: CAWTIAGGSGYTF
D: TRBD2; J: TRBJ2-5; size: many; V: TRBV20-1; DNA: TGCAGTGCTATCCCGACTAGCGTACGCCAAGAGACCCAGTACTTC; CDR3: CSAIPTSVRQETQYF
D: TRBD1; J: TRBJ2-3; size: many; V: TRBV2; DNA: TGTGCCAGCAGCGGGGACAGGGGGCGGGGAACGAGCACAGATACGCAGTATTTT; CDR3: CASSGDRGRGTSTDTQYF
D: TRBD1; J: TRBJ2-1; size: many; V: TRBV6-2/TRBV6-3; DNA: TGTGCCAGCAGTTCCTACGACAGGGGGTTCGGCAATGAGCAGTTCTTC; CDR3: CASSSYDRGFGNEQFF
D: TRBD1; J: TRBJ1-2; size: .; V: TRBV7-9; DNA: TGTGCCAGCAGCCAACAGGGGTACTATGGCTACACCTTC; CDR3: CASSQQGYYGYTF
D: TRBD2; J: TRBJ2-2; size: few; V: TRBV27; DNA: TGTGCCAGCAGCCCATCTAGCGGGAGTATGACCGGGGAGCTGTTTTTT; CDR3: CASSPSSGSMTGELFF
D: TRBD2; J: TRBJ2-2; size: many; V: TRBV12-3/TRBV12-4; DNA: TGTGCCAGCAGTACTAGCGGGAGGACAAGTTTCCCCACCGGGGAGCTGTTTTTT; CDR3: CASSTSGRTSFPTGELFF
D: TRBD1; J: TRBJ1-6; size: .; V: TRBV2; DNA: TGTGCCAGCAGGGACAGGGGGTTCAGTAATTCACCCCTCCACTTT; CDR3: CASRDRGFSNSPLHF
D: TRBD1; J: TRBJ2-1; size: few; V: TRBV29-1; DNA: TGCAGCGTCTCCGGGACAGGGTCCTACAATGAGCAGTTCTTC; CDR3: CSVSGTGSYNEQFF
D: TRBD1; J: TRBJ2-4; size: .; V: TRBV7-9; DNA: TGTGCCAGCAGCTCAACAGGGGTAGCCAAAAACATTCAGTACTTC; CDR3: CASSSTGVAKNIQYF
D: .; J: TRBJ1-4; size: .; V: TRBV20-1; DNA: TGCAGTGCTAGCGGCGGGGGAGGAAATGAAAAACTGTTTTTT; CDR3: CSASGGGGNEKLFF
D: .; J: TRBJ1-5; size: few; V: TRBV12-3/TRBV12-4; DNA: TGTGCCAGCAGTTTATTTGATAGCAATCAGCCCCAGCATTTT; CDR3: CASSLFDSNQPQHF
D: TRBD1; J: TRBJ2-5; size: many; V: TRBV7-3; DNA: TGTGCCAGCAGCCCCCTCGGGACAGGCGAGACCCAGTACTTC; CDR3: CASSPLGTGETQYF